The rows below give T cell receptor beta chains drawn from one sample of a study of early T cells in non-severe SARS-CoV-2 infection. Each CDR3 protein is one row after TCRdb ran MiXCR on the 5' RACE reads. The table lists some 91,000 distinct CDR3 sequences, under 15% of them singletons. Sample: whole blood. These receptors were collected from an adult who was a healthcare worker with PCR-confirmed SARS-CoV-2 infection or an uninfected control (not recorded which). Each CDR3 is given with its conserved first and last residue. Fields, in order: clone size, V gene, J gene, D gene, CDR3 DNA, CDR3 protein. The D gene is left open where the match is weak. Clone size appears in some rows only: once, few, many, or a class for an expanded clone.

abundance: NA; v_gene: TRBV29-1; j_gene: TRBJ2-5; d_gene: NA; CDR3nt: TGCAGCGTTGAAGCCCGGCCGACCCGAATAAGGACCCAGTACTTC; CDR3aa: CSVEARPTRIRTQYF
abundance: many; v_gene: TRBV20-1; j_gene: TRBJ2-7; d_gene: NA; CDR3nt: TGCAGTGCTCGACAGAGCTCCTACGAGCAGTACTTC; CDR3aa: CSARQSSYEQYF
abundance: few; v_gene: TRBV14; j_gene: TRBJ1-2; d_gene: NA; CDR3nt: TGTGCCAGCAGCACATACAACCGTCATGGCTACACCTTC; CDR3aa: CASSTYNRHGYTF
abundance: few; v_gene: TRBV20-1; j_gene: TRBJ1-6; d_gene: NA; CDR3nt: TGCAGTGCTAGTGGTAGTGGGGTTAATTCACCCCTCCACTTT; CDR3aa: CSASGSGVNSPLHF
abundance: few; v_gene: TRBV3-1; j_gene: TRBJ1-1; d_gene: NA; CDR3nt: TGTGCCAGCAGCCAAGTACTTAGGGCTGAAGCTTTCTTT; CDR3aa: CASSQVLRAEAFF
abundance: NA; v_gene: TRBV6-1; j_gene: TRBJ1-2; d_gene: NA; CDR3nt: TGTGCCAGCACGCAGCCCAACTATGGCTACACCTTC; CDR3aa: CASTQPNYGYTF
abundance: NA; v_gene: TRBV27; j_gene: TRBJ2-5; d_gene: NA; CDR3nt: TGTGCCAGCATCCCGCTGGGGGGTCCGAAAGAGACCCAGTACTTC; CDR3aa: CASIPLGGPKETQYF
abundance: once; v_gene: TRBV15; j_gene: TRBJ1-1; d_gene: TRBD1; CDR3nt: TGTGCCGCCAGCGGACAGGGGGCTTATGGGGAAGCTTTCTTT; CDR3aa: CAASGQGAYGEAFF
abundance: few; v_gene: TRBV20-1; j_gene: TRBJ1-5; d_gene: TRBD1; CDR3nt: TGCAGTGCTAGATGGACAGGCCTCAATCAGCCCCAGCATTTT; CDR3aa: CSARWTGLNQPQHF
abundance: NA; v_gene: TRBV6-5; j_gene: TRBJ1-1; d_gene: NA; CDR3nt: TGTGCCAGCAGTTTGTTGGCAGAGAACACTGAAGCTTTCTTT; CDR3aa: CASSLLAENTEAFF
abundance: NA; v_gene: TRBV6-5; j_gene: TRBJ1-6; d_gene: NA; CDR3nt: TGTGCCAGCAGTTACTCGGGACGGGGGATTTATAATTCACCCCTCCACTTT; CDR3aa: CASSYSGRGIYNSPLHF
abundance: NA; v_gene: TRBV10-3; j_gene: TRBJ2-1; d_gene: TRBD2; CDR3nt: TGTGCCATCAGTGAGTCGAACTTAGCGGGGTTCTCCTACAATGAGCAGTTCTTC; CDR3aa: CAISESNLAGFSYNEQFF
abundance: once; v_gene: TRBV7-2; j_gene: TRBJ2-1; d_gene: NA; CDR3nt: TGTGCCTGCGGGGCGCCTACCTCCAATGAGCAGTTCTTC; CDR3aa: CACGAPTSNEQFF
abundance: few; v_gene: TRBV21-1; j_gene: TRBJ2-4; d_gene: NA; CDR3nt: TGTGCCACCACCCGGGTGGGGGAGTACTTC; CDR3aa: CATTRVGEYF
abundance: NA; v_gene: TRBV5-1; j_gene: TRBJ2-2; d_gene: TRBD1; CDR3nt: TGCGCCAGCAGCGGAGGACAGGGGATGACCGGGGAGCTGTTTTTT; CDR3aa: CASSGGQGMTGELFF
abundance: NA; v_gene: TRBV28; j_gene: TRBJ1-1; d_gene: TRBD1; CDR3nt: TGTGCCAGCAGTTTTAGGGACAGAGAAGAAGCTTTCTTT; CDR3aa: CASSFRDREEAFF
abundance: many; v_gene: TRBV10-1; j_gene: TRBJ2-1; d_gene: NA; CDR3nt: TGCGCCAGCAGCTCCCTCGCAGGGGCCGAGCAGTTCTTC; CDR3aa: CASSSLAGAEQFF
abundance: NA; v_gene: TRBV11-1; j_gene: TRBJ2-7; d_gene: NA; CDR3nt: TGTGCCAGCAAGGGGCCTGGGAGTGAGCAGTACTTC; CDR3aa: CASKGPGSEQYF
abundance: NA; v_gene: TRBV10-3; j_gene: TRBJ2-1; d_gene: TRBD2; CDR3nt: TGTGCCATCAGCCTGACTAGCGGGGGAAACAATGAGCAGTTCTTC; CDR3aa: CAISLTSGGNNEQFF
abundance: NA; v_gene: TRBV2; j_gene: TRBJ2-1; d_gene: NA; CDR3nt: TGTGCCAGCAGTCCAAGGGGCCGCTCCTACAATGAGCAGTTCTTC; CDR3aa: CASSPRGRSYNEQFF
abundance: many; v_gene: TRBV28; j_gene: TRBJ2-5; d_gene: NA; CDR3nt: TGTGCCAGCAGTTTTCCCGACCAAGAGACCCAGTACTTC; CDR3aa: CASSFPDQETQYF
abundance: many; v_gene: TRBV6-5; j_gene: TRBJ2-6; d_gene: NA; CDR3nt: TGTGCCAGCAGTTACTCGAAGCCACGAGCGAGGGCTGGGGCCAACGTCCTGACTTTC; CDR3aa: CASSYSKPRARAGANVLTF
abundance: once; v_gene: TRBV6-5; j_gene: TRBJ2-3; d_gene: TRBD2; CDR3nt: TGTGCCAGCAGTCGTGGGGCTAGCGGGGCTATCACAGATACGCAGTATTTT; CDR3aa: CASSRGASGAITDTQYF
abundance: many; v_gene: TRBV11-2; j_gene: TRBJ1-6; d_gene: NA; CDR3nt: TGTGCCAGCAGCACACCCGAGGGGGGGCGGAATTCACCCCTCCACTTT; CDR3aa: CASSTPEGGRNSPLHF
abundance: many; v_gene: TRBV6-5; j_gene: TRBJ2-6; d_gene: TRBD1; CDR3nt: TGTGCCAGCAGTTACTCGCGACAGGGGGCTGGGGCCAACGTCCTGACTTTC; CDR3aa: CASSYSRQGAGANVLTF
abundance: NA; v_gene: TRBV12-3/TRBV12-4; j_gene: TRBJ2-5; d_gene: TRBD2; CDR3nt: TGTGCCAGCAACCTTAGCGGGGCCAGAGAGACCCAGTACTTC; CDR3aa: CASNLSGARETQYF
abundance: few; v_gene: TRBV11-2; j_gene: TRBJ1-1; d_gene: NA; CDR3nt: TGTGCCAGCAGCTTAGTACTGGGACCTGAAGCTTTCTTT; CDR3aa: CASSLVLGPEAFF
abundance: few; v_gene: TRBV4-3; j_gene: TRBJ1-2; d_gene: TRBD1; CDR3nt: TGCGCCAGCAGCCAAGGGGCGACAGGGGCTTATGGCTACACCTTC; CDR3aa: CASSQGATGAYGYTF
abundance: few; v_gene: TRBV7-8; j_gene: TRBJ2-3; d_gene: NA; CDR3nt: TGTGCCAGCAGCTTAGTAGGCAGTAACACAGATACGCAGTATTTT; CDR3aa: CASSLVGSNTDTQYF
abundance: once; v_gene: TRBV28; j_gene: TRBJ2-7; d_gene: NA; CDR3nt: TGTGCCAGCAGTTCCTCCCAATTTGAGCAGTACTTC; CDR3aa: CASSSSQFEQYF
abundance: many; v_gene: TRBV4-3; j_gene: TRBJ2-7; d_gene: NA; CDR3nt: TGCGCCAGCAGCCATGTAGGTTTCGAGCAGTACTTC; CDR3aa: CASSHVGFEQYF
abundance: few; v_gene: TRBV11-2; j_gene: TRBJ2-5; d_gene: NA; CDR3nt: TGTGCCAGCAGCTCCCGACGGATGGGCGAGACCCAGTACTTC; CDR3aa: CASSSRRMGETQYF
abundance: few; v_gene: TRBV5-6; j_gene: TRBJ2-7; d_gene: NA; CDR3nt: TGTGCCAGCAGCTTGGCGGGGATCTCCTACGAGCAGTACTTC; CDR3aa: CASSLAGISYEQYF
abundance: few; v_gene: TRBV23-1; j_gene: TRBJ2-7; d_gene: NA; CDR3nt: TGCGCCAGCGGACCCGGGGGCCTCTACGAGCAGTACTTC; CDR3aa: CASGPGGLYEQYF
abundance: few; v_gene: TRBV12-3/TRBV12-4; j_gene: TRBJ1-6; d_gene: TRBD1; CDR3nt: TGTGCCAGCAGTTCCGGGACAGGGGCCGGGGGTGGTTCACCCCTCCACTTT; CDR3aa: CASSSGTGAGGGSPLHF
abundance: NA; v_gene: TRBV20-1; j_gene: TRBJ2-3; d_gene: TRBD2; CDR3nt: TGCAGTGCTACCCCGGGACTAGGCGTCTATACGCAGTATTTT; CDR3aa: CSATPGLGVYTQYF
abundance: NA; v_gene: TRBV20-1; j_gene: TRBJ1-2; d_gene: TRBD1; CDR3nt: TGCAGTGCCTTCATTGACAGGGGCTATGGCTACACCTTC; CDR3aa: CSAFIDRGYGYTF
abundance: NA; v_gene: TRBV28; j_gene: TRBJ1-5; d_gene: NA; CDR3nt: TGTGCCAGCAGATCACCCGTAGGAGGCAATCAGCCCCAGCATTTT; CDR3aa: CASRSPVGGNQPQHF
abundance: many; v_gene: TRBV27; j_gene: TRBJ1-4; d_gene: NA; CDR3nt: TGTGCCAGTCGACCCCAAGGGGGACTCGATGAAAAACTGTTTTTT; CDR3aa: CASRPQGGLDEKLFF
abundance: NA; v_gene: TRBV6-1; j_gene: TRBJ2-3; d_gene: NA; CDR3nt: TGTGCCAGCACCCAGGAGGTTCGGGTTACGCAGTATTTT; CDR3aa: CASTQEVRVTQYF
abundance: NA; v_gene: TRBV7-9; j_gene: TRBJ2-3; d_gene: TRBD2; CDR3nt: TGTGCCAGCGGGACTAGCGGGGCCACAGATACGCAGTATTTT; CDR3aa: CASGTSGATDTQYF
abundance: NA; v_gene: TRBV3-1; j_gene: TRBJ2-2; d_gene: NA; CDR3nt: TGTGCCAGCAGCCTATACACCGGGGAGCTGTTTTTT; CDR3aa: CASSLYTGELFF
abundance: NA; v_gene: TRBV5-6; j_gene: TRBJ2-5; d_gene: NA; CDR3nt: TGTGCCAGCAGCTTCCAGAGCAAATTTCAAGAGACCCAGTACTTC; CDR3aa: CASSFQSKFQETQYF
abundance: few; v_gene: TRBV6-6; j_gene: TRBJ1-6; d_gene: NA; CDR3nt: TGTGCCAGCTCGGAGGAGAGATCCTATAATTCACCCCTCCACTTT; CDR3aa: CASSEERSYNSPLHF
abundance: NA; v_gene: TRBV14; j_gene: TRBJ2-2; d_gene: NA; CDR3nt: TGTGCCAGCAGCCAAGACCGGATTCGGGGTATCGGGGAGCTGTTTTTT; CDR3aa: CASSQDRIRGIGELFF
abundance: many; v_gene: TRBV20-1; j_gene: TRBJ2-3; d_gene: TRBD2; CDR3nt: TGCAGTGCTAGAGAGTCTAGCGGGTCCGGGGATACGCAGTATTTT; CDR3aa: CSARESSGSGDTQYF
abundance: few; v_gene: TRBV7-3; j_gene: TRBJ2-5; d_gene: NA; CDR3nt: TGTGCCAGCAGCCCGGGGGGCCTGGAGACCCAGTACTTC; CDR3aa: CASSPGGLETQYF
abundance: NA; v_gene: TRBV18; j_gene: TRBJ1-3; d_gene: NA; CDR3nt: TGTGCCAGCTCACCCGCTTCGGGACAAAGTGGAAACACCGTATATTTT; CDR3aa: CASSPASGQSGNTVYF
abundance: few; v_gene: TRBV6-1; j_gene: TRBJ2-2; d_gene: NA; CDR3nt: TGTGCCAGCAGTGAAAATGGGGACCTCGGGGAGCTGTTTTTT; CDR3aa: CASSENGDLGELFF
abundance: NA; v_gene: TRBV7-9; j_gene: TRBJ2-2; d_gene: NA; CDR3nt: TGTGCCAGCAGCCCCGACAGTCCCGGGGAGCTGTTTTTT; CDR3aa: CASSPDSPGELFF
abundance: few; v_gene: TRBV3-1; j_gene: TRBJ2-3; d_gene: NA; CDR3nt: TGTGCCAGCAGCCAAGGAGCCACAGATACGCAGTATTTT; CDR3aa: CASSQGATDTQYF
abundance: few; v_gene: TRBV7-2; j_gene: TRBJ2-2; d_gene: NA; CDR3nt: TGTGCCAGCAGCACGCCCAGGGGGGGCACCGGGGAGCTGTTTTTT; CDR3aa: CASSTPRGGTGELFF
abundance: many; v_gene: TRBV10-3; j_gene: TRBJ2-1; d_gene: TRBD2; CDR3nt: TGTGCCATCAGTGATGGGGGGGGAGTAAGTAAGAATGAGCAGTTCTTC; CDR3aa: CAISDGGGVSKNEQFF
abundance: NA; v_gene: TRBV20-1; j_gene: TRBJ2-1; d_gene: NA; CDR3nt: TGCAGTGCTCCACGGAAGGAGGGGCCGGGGAATGAGCAGTTCTTC; CDR3aa: CSAPRKEGPGNEQFF